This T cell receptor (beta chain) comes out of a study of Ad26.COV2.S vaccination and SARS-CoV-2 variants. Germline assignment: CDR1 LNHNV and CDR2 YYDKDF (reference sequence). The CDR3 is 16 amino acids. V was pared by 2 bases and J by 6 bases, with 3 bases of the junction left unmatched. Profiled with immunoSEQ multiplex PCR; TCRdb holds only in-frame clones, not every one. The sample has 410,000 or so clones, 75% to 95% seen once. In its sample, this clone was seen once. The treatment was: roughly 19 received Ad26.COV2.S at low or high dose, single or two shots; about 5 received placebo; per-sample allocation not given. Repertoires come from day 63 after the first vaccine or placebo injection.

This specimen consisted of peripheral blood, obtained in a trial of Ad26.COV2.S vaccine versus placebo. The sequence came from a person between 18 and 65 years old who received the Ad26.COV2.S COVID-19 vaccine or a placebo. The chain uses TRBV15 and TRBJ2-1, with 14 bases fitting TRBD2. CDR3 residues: CATSRRLAGGGNEQFF. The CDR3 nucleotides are TGTGCCACCAGCAGAAGACTAGCGGGAGGGGGCAATGAGCAGTTCTTC.